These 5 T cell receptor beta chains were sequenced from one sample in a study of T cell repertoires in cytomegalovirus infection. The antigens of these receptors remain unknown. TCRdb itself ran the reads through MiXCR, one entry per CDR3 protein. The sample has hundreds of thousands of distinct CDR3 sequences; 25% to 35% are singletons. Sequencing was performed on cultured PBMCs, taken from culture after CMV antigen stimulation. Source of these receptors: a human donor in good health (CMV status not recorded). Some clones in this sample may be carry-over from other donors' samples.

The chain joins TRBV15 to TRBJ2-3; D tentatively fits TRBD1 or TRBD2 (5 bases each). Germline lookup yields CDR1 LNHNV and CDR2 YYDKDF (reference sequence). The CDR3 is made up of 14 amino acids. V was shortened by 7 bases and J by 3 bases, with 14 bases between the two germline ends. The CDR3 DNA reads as TGTGCCACCAATCAGGGACCTCCGACAGATACGCAGTATTTT. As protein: CATNQGPPTDTQYF.

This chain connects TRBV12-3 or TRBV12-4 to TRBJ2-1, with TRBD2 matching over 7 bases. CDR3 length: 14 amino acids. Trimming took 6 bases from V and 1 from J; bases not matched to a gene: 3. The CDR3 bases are TGTGCCAGCAGGGGGGGGTTATCCTACAATGAGCAGTTCTTC. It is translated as CASRGGLSYNEQFF.

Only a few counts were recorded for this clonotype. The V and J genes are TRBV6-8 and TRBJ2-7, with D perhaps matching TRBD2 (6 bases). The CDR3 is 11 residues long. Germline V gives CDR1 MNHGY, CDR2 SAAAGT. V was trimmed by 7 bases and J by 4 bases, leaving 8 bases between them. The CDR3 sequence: CASKGRYEQYF. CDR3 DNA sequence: TGTGCCAGCAAGGGGAGGTACGAGCAGTACTTC.

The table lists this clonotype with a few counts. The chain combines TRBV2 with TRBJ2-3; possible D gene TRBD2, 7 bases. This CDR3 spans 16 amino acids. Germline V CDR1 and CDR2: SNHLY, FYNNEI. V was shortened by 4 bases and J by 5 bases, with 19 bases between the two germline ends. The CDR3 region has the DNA TGTGCCAGCAGTGTTCGGGGGGCGATTCTTGTAGATACGCAGTATTTT. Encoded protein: CASSVRGAILVDTQYF.

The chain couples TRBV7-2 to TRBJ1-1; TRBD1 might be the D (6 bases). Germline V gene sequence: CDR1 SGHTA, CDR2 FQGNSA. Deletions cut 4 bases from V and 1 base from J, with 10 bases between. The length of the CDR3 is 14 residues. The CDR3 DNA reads TGTGCCAGCAGCTCGACGGGACAGAACACTGAAGCTTTCTTT. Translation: CASSSTGQNTEAFF.